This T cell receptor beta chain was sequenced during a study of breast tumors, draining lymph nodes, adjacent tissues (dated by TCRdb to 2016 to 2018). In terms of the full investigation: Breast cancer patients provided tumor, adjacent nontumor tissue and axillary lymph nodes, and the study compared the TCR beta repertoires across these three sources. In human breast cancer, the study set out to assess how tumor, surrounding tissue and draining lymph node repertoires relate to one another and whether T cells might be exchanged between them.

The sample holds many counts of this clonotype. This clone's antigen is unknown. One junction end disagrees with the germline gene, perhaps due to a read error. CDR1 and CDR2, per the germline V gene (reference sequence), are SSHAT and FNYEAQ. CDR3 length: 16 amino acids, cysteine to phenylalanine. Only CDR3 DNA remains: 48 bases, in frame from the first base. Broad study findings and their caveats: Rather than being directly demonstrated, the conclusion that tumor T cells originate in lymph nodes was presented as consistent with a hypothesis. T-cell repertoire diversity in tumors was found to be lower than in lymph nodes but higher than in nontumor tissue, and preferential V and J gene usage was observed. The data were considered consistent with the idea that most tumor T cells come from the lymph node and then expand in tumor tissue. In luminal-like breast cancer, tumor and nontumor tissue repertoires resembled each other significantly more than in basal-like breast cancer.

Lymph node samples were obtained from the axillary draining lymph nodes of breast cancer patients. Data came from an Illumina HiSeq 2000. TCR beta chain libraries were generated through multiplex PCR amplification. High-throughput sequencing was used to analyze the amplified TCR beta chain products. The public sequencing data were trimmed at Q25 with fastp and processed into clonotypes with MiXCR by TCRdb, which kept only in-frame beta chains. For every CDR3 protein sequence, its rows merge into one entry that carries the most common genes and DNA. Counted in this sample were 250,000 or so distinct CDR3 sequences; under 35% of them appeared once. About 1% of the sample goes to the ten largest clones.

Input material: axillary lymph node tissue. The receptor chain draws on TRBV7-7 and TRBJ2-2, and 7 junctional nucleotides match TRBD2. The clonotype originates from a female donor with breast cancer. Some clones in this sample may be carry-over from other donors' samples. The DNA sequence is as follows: TGTGCTAGCAGCCCCGGGATTAGCGGGTCCACCGGGGAGCTGTTTTTT. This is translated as CASSPGISGSTGELFF. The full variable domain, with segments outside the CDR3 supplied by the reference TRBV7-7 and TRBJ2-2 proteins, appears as GAGVSQSPRYKVTKRGQDVTLRCDPISSHATLYWYQQALGQGPEFLTYFNYEAQPDKSGLPSDRFSAERPEGSISTLTIQRTEQRDSAMYRCASSPGISGSTGELFFGEGSRLTVL.